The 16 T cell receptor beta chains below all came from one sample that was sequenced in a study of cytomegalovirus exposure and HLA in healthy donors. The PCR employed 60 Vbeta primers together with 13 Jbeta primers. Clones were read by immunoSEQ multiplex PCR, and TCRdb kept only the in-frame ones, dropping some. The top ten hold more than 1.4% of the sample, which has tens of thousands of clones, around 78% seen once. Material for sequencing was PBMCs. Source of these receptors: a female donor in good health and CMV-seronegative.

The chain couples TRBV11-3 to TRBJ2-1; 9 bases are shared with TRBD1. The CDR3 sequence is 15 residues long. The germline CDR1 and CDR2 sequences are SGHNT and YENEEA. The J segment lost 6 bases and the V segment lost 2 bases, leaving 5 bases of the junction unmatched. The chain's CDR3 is CASSLNRDRANEQFF. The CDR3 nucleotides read TGTGCCAGCAGCTTAAACCGGGACAGGGCCAATGAGCAGTTCTTC.

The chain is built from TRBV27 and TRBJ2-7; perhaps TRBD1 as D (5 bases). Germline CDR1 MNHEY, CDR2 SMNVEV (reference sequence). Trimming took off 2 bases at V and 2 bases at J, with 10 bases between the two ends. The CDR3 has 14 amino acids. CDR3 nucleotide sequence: TGTGCCAGCAGTTTAGGGCAGGGTCCCTACGAGCAGTACTTC. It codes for CASSLGQGPYEQYF.

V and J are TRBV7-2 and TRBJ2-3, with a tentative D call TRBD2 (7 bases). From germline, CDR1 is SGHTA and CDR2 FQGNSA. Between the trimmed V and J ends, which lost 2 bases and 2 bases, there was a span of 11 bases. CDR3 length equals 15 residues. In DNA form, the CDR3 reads TGTGCCAGCAGCTTATGGGGGGGGGCCACAGATACGCAGTATTTT. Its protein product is CASSLWGGATDTQYF.

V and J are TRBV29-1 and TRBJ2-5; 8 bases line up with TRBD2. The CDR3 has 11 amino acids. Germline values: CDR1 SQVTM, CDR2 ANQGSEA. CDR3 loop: CSSGRGETQYF. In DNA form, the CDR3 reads TGCAGTTCCGGGAGGGGAGAGACCCAGTACTTC.

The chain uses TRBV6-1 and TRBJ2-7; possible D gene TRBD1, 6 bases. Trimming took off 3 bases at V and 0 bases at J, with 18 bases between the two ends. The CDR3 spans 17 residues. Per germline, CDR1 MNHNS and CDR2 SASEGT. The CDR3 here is CASSDRLFRGSSYEQYF. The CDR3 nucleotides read TGTGCCAGCAGTGATCGATTATTCAGGGGTAGCTCCTACGAGCAGTACTTC.

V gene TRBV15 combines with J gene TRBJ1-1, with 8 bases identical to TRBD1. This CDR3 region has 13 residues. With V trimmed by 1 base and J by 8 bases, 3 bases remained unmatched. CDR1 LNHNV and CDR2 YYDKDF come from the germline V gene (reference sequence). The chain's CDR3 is CATSRAGGREAFF. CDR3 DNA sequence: TGTGCCACCAGCAGAGCAGGGGGCCGCGAAGCTTTCTTT.

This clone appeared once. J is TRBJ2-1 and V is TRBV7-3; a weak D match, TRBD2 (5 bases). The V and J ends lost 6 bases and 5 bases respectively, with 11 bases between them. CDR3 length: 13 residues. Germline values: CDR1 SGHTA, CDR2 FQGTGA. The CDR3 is CASRNTGNNEQFF. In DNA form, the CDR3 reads TGTGCCAGCAGAAATACCGGGAACAATGAGCAGTTCTTC.

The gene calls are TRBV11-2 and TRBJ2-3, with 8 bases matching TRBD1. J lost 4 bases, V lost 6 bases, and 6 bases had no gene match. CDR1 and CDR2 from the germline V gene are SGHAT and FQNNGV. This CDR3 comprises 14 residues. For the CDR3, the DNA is TGTGCCAGCAGTTTCGACAGGGGAGCAGATACGCAGTATTTT. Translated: CASSFDRGADTQYF.

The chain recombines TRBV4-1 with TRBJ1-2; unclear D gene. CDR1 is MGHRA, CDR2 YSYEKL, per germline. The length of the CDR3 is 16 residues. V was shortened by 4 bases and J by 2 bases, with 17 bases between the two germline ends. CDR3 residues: CASSRIPPKENYGYTF. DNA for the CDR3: TGCGCCAGCAGCCGAATCCCCCCTAAGGAGAACTATGGCTACACCTTC.

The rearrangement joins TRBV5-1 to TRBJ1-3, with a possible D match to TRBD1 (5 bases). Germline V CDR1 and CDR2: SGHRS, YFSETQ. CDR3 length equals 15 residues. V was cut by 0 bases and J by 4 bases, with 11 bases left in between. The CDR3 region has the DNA TGCGCCAGCAGCTTGGGACAGACTGAGGGAAACACCATATATTTT. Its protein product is CASSLGQTEGNTIYF.

In DNA form, the CDR3 reads TGTGCCAGCAGTTCGGGACAGGGGACCCTTAACTATGGCTACACCTTC. Residues: CASSSGQGTLNYGYTF. The chain uses TRBV6-5 and TRBJ1-2, with 10 bases matching TRBD1. Germline values: CDR1 MNHEY, CDR2 SVGAGI. V lost 4 bases, J lost 1 base, and 6 bases stayed unmatched. The CDR3 is made up of 16 amino acids.

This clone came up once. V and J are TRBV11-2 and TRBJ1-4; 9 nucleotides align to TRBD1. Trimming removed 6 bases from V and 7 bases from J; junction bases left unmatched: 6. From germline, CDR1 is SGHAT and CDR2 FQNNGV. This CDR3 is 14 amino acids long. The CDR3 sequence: CASRRPGQGEKLFF. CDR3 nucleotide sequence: TGTGCCAGCAGGAGGCCGGGACAGGGTGAAAAACTGTTTTTT.

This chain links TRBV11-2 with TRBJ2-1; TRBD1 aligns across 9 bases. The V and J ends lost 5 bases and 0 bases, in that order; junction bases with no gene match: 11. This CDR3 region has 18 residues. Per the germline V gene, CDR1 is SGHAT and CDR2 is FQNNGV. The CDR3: CASSLGQGYLSSYNEQFF. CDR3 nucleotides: TGTGCCAGCAGCCTCGGACAGGGGTACCTAAGCTCCTACAATGAGCAGTTCTTC.

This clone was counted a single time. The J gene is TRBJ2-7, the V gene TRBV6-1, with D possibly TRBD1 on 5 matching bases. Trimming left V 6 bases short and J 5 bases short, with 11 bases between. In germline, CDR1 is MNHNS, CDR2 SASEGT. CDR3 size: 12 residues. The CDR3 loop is CASSPRVHEQYF. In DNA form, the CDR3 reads TGTGCCAGCAGCCCCAGGGTCCACGAGCAGTACTTC.

The DNA for the CDR3 is TGTGCCAGCACCACTGGGACTTCCAACTACACAGATACGCAGTATTTT. Encoded protein: CASTTGTSNYTDTQYF. The chain is built from TRBV11-1 and TRBJ2-3, with D maybe TRBD2 (6 bases). CDR3 length: 16 amino acids. Looked up from germline, CDR1 is SGHAT and CDR2 is FQDESV (reference sequence). The V end was cut by 7 bases, the J end by 2 bases, with 19 bases between.

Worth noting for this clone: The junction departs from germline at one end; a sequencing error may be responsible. This chain's CDR3 is CSSSLKSQGVRYTF. The CDR3 bases are TGTTCCAGCAGCTTAAAATCCCAGGGCGTCCGCTACACCTTC. The chain combines TRBV7-9 with TRBJ1-2; D is possibly TRBD1 (5 bases). The germline V gene encodes CDR1 SEHNR and CDR2 FQNEAQ (reference sequence). This CDR3 comprises 14 residues.